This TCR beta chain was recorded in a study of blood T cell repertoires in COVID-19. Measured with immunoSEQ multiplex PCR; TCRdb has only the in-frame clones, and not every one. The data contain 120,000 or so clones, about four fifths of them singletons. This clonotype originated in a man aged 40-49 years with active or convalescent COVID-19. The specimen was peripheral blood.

The CDR3 loop reads CAWLKRRGWGDYGYTF. The CDR3 region has the DNA TGTGCCTGGCTCAAGCGCCGGGGATGGGGGGACTATGGCTACACCTTC. This rearrangement joins TRBV30 to TRBJ1-2, with TRBD1 as a possible D gene (5 bases). There are 16 residues in the CDR3. V lost 5 bases to trimming and J lost 3 bases, with 22 bases between them. Germline CDR1 and CDR2: GTSNPN and SVGIG (reference sequence). Filled out from reference TRBV30 and TRBJ1-2, the complete variable domain reads SQTIHQWPATLVQPVGSPLSLECTVEGTSNPNLYWYRQAAGRGLQLLFYSVGIGQISSEVPQNLSASRPQDRQFILSSKKLLLSDSGFYLCAWLKRRGWGDYGYTFGSGTRLTVV.